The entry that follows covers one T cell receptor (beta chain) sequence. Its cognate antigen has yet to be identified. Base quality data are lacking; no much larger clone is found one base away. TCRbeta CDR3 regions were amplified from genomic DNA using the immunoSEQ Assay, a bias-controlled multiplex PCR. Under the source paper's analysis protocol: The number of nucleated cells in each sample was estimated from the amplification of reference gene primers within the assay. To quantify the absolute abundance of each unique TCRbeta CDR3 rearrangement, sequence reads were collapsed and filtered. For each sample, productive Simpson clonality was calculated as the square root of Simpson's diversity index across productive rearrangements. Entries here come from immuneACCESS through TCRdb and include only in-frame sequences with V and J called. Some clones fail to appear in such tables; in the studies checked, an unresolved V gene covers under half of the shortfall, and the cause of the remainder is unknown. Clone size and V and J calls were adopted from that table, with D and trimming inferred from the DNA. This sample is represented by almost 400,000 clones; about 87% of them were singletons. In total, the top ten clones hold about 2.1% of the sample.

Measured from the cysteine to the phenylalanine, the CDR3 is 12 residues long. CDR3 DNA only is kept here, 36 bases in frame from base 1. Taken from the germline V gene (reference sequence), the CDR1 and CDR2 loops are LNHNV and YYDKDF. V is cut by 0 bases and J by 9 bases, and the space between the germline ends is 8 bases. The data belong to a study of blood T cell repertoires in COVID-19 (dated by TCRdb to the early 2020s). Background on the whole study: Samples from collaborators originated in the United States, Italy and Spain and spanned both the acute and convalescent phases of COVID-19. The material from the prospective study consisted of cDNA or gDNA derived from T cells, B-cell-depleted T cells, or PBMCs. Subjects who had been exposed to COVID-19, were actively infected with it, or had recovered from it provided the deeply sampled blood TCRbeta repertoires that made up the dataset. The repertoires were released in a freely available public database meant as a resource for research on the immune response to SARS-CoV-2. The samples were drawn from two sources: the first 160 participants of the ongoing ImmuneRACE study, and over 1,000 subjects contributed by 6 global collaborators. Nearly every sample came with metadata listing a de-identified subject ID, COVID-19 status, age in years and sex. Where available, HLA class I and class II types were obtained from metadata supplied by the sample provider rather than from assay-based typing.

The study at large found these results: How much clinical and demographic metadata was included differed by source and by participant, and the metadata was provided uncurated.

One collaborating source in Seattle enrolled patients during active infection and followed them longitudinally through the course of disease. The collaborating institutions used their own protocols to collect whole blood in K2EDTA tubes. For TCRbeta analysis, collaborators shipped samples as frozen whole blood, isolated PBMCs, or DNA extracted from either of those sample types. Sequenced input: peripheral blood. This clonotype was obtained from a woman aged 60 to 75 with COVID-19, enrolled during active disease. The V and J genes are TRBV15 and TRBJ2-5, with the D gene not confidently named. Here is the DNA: TGTGCCACCAGCAGAGATCGTACAGCCCAGTACTTC. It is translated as CATSRDRTAQYF.